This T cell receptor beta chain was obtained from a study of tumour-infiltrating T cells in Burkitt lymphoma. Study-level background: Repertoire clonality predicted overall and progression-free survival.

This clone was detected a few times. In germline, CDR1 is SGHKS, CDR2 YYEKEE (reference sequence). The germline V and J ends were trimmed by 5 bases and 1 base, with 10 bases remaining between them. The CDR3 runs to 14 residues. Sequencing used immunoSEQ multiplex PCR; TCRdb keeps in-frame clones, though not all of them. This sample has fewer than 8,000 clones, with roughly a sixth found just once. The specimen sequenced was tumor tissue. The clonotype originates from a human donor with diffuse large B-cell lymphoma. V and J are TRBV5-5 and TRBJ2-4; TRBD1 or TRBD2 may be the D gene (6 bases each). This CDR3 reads CASSTGAAKNIQYF. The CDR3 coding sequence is TGTGCCAGCAGTACGGGGGCGGCCAAAAACATTCAGTACTTC. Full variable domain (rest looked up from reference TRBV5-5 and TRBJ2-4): DAGVTQSPTHLIKTRGQQVTLRCSPISGHKSVSWYQQVLGQGPQFIFQYYEKEERGRGNFPDRFSARQFPNYSSELNVNALLLGDSALYLCASSTGAAKNIQYFGAGTRLSVL.